This T cell receptor (beta chain) was profiled in a study of radiotherapy plus CTLA-4 blockade in lung cancer. The repertoire was sequenced with immunoSEQ multiplex PCR; TCRdb's copy has only in-frame clones and lacks some. This table has tens of thousands of clones, around 87% appearing once. The study's findings and limits: Radiotherapy with ipilimumab was followed by blood expansion of tumor-derived clones.

Points on this clone: Its antigen is still unknown.

The sample was peripheral blood, taken from a patient treated with radiotherapy plus ipilimumab. This receptor was obtained from a human donor with non-small cell lung cancer that progressed on radiotherapy plus ipilimumab.

The CDR3 reads CASSPRGGEKLFF. DNA of the CDR3: TGTGCCAGCAGCCCGAGAGGAGGTGAAAAACTGTTTTTT. The genes are TRBV5-6 and TRBJ1-4; D unresolved. The CDR3 is 13 amino acids. V lost 4 bases and J 7 bases, leaving 11 bases between the germline ends. Germline CDR1 and CDR2: SGHDT and YYEEEE.